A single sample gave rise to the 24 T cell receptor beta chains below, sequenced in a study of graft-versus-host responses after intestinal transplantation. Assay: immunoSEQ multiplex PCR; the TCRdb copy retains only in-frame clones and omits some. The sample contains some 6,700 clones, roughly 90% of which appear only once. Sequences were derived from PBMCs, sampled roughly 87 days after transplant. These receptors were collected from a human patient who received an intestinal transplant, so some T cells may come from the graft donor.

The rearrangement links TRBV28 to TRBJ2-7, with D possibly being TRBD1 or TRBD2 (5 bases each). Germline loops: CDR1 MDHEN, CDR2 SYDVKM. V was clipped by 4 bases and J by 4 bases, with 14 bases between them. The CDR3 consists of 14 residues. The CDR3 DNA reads TGTGCCAGCAGTTCCGGGCCGGGGCCTTACGAGCAGTACTTC. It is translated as CASSSGPGPYEQYF.

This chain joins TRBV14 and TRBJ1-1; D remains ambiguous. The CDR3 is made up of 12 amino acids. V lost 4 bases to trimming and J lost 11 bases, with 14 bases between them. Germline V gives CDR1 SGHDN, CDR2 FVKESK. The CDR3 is CASSRVDFWAFF. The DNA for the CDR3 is TGTGCCAGCAGCCGGGTGGACTTCTGGGCTTTCTTT.

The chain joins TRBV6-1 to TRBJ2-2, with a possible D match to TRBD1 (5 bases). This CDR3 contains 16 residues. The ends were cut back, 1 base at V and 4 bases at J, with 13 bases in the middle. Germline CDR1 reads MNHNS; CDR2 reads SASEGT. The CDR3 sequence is CASSEESGLITGELFF. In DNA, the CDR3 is TGTGCCAGCAGTGAAGAGTCAGGGCTTATCACCGGGGAGCTGTTTTTT.

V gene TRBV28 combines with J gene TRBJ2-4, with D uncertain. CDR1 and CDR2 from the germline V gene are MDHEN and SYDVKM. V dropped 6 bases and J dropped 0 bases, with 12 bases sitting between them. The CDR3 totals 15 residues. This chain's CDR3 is CASRSEELAKNIQYF. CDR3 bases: TGTGCCAGCAGGTCCGAGGAGTTAGCCAAAAACATTCAGTACTTC.

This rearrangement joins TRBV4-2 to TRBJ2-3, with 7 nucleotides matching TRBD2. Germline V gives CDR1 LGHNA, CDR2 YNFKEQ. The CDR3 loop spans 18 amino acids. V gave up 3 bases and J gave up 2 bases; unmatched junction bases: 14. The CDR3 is CASSHAAPGGSYTDTQYF. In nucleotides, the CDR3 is TGTGCCAGCAGCCACGCCGCCCCCGGGGGGAGTTACACAGATACGCAGTATTTT.

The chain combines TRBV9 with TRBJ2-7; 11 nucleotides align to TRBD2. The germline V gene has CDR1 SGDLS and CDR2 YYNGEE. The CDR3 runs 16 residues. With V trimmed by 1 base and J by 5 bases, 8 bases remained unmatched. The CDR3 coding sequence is TGTGCCAGCAGCGTACGACTAGCGGGATGTCTCCACGAGCAGTACTTC. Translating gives CASSVRLAGCLHEQYF.

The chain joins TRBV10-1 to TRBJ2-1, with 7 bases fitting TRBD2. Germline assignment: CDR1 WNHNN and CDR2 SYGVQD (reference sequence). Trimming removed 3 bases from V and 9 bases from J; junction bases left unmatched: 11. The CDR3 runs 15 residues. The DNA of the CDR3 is TGCGCCAGCAGTGAAAGGCTAGCGGAGGGGAGTGAGCAGTTCTTC. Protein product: CASSERLAEGSEQFF.

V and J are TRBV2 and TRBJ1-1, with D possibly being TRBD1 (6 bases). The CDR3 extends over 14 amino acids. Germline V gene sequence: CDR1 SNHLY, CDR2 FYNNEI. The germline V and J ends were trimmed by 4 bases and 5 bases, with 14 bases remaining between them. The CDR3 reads CASSGRGAQTEAFF. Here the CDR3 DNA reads TGTGCCAGCAGTGGGAGGGGGGCGCAGACTGAAGCTTTCTTT.

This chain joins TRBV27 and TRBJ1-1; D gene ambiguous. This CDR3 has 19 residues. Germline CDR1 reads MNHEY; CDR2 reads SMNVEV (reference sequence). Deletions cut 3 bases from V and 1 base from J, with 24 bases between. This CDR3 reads CASSLNGGFDGPRNTEAFF. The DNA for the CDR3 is TGTGCCAGCAGTTTGAACGGAGGATTCGATGGACCGCGGAACACTGAAGCTTTCTTT.

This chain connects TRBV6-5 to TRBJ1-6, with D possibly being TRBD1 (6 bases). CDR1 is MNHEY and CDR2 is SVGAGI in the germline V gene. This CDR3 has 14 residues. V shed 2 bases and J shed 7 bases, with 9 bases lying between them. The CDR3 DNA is TGTGCCAGCAGTTACGGGGGGGCAAATTCACCCCTCCACTTT. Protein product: CASSYGGANSPLHF.

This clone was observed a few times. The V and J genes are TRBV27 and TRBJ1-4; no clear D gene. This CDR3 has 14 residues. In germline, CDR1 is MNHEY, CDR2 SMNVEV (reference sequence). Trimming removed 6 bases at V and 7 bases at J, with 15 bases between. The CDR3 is CASSPTTGSEKLFF. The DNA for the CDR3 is TGTGCCAGCAGCCCTACAACCGGTAGTGAAAAACTGTTTTTT. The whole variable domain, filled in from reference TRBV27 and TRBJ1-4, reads EAQVTQNPRYLITVTGKKLTVTCSQNMNHEYMSWYRQDPGLGLRQIYYSMNVEVTDKGDVPEGYKVSRKEKRNFPLILESPSPNQTSLYFCASSPTTGSEKLFFGSGTQLSVL.

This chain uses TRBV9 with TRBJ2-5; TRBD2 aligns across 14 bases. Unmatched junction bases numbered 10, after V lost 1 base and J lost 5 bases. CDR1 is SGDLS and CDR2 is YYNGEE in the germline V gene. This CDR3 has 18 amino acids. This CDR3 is CASSVHRTSGGFQETQYF. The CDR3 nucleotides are TGTGCCAGCAGCGTACACCGGACTAGCGGGGGGTTTCAGGAGACCCAGTACTTC. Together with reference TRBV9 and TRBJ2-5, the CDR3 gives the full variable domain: DSGVTQTPKHLITATGQRVTLRCSPRSGDLSVYWYQQSLDQGLQFLIQYYNGEERAKGNILERFSAQQFPDLHSELNLSSLELGDSALYFCASSVHRTSGGFQETQYFGPGTRLLVL.

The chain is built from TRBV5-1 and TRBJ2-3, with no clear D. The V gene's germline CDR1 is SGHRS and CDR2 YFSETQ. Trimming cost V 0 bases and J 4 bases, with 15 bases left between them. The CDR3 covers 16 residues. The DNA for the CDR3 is TGCGCCAGCAGCTTGGCGCGTGGGGTAAAGTCAGATACGCAGTATTTT. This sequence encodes CASSLARGVKSDTQYF.

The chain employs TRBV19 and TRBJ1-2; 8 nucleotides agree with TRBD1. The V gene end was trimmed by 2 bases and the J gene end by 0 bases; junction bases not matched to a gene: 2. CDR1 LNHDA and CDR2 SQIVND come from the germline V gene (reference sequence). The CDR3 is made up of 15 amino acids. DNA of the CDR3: TGTGCCAGTAGTATACAGGGGGCAACTAACTATGGCTACACCTTC. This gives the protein CASSIQGATNYGYTF. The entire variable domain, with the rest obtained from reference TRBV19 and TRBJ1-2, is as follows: DGGITQSPKYLFRKEGQNVTLSCEQNLNHDAMYWYRQDPGQGLRLIYYSQIVNDFQKGDIAEGYSVSREKKESFPLTVTSAQKNPTAFYLCASSIQGATNYGYTFGSGTRLTVV.

CDR3 bases: TGTGCCAGCAGCCCCATCCACGAGCAGTACTTC. Translating gives CASSPIHEQYF. V and J are TRBV11-2 and TRBJ2-7; D remains unclear. The germline V gene encodes CDR1 SGHAT and CDR2 FQNNGV. The CDR3 spans 11 residues. The V and J ends lost 5 bases and 5 bases respectively, with 7 bases between them.

CDR3 bases: TGTGCCAGCAGCGCGACAGGGGGCCGGGAGACCCAGTACTTC. Residues: CASSATGGRETQYF. The V and J genes are TRBV7-3 and TRBJ2-5; TRBD1 agrees at 10 bases. CDR1 and CDR2 (germline): SGHTA, FQGTGA. The CDR3 is 14 residues long. Germline trimming cut 5 bases from V and 5 bases from J; bases unmatched to any gene: 5.

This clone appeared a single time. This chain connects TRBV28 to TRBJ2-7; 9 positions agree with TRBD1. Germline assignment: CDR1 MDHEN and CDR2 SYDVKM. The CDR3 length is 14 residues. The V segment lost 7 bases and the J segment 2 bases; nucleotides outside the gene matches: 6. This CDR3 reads CASTTGTGPYEQYF. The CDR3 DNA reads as TGTGCCAGCACCACCGGGACAGGGCCCTACGAGCAGTACTTC.

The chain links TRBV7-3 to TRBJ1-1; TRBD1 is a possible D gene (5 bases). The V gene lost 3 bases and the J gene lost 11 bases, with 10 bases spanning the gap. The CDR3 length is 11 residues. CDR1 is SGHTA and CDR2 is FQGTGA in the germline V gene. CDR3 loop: CASSLGDTAFF. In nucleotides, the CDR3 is TGTGCCAGCAGCTTGGGGGATACGGCTTTCTTT.

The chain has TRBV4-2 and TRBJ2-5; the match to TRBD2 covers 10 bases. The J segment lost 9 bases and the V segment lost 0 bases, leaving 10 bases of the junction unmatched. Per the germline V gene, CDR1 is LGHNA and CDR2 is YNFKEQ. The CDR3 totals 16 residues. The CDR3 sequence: CASSQDPSGGPGPQYF. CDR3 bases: TGTGCCAGCAGCCAAGATCCTAGCGGGGGCCCAGGGCCCCAGTACTTC.

In DNA form, the CDR3 reads TGCGCCAGCAGCCAAGGAATGAACACTGAAGCTTTCTTT. Protein: CASSQGMNTEAFF. V usage is TRBV4-1 and J usage is TRBJ1-1; D remains unclear. Trimming shortened V by 1 base and J by 0 bases, and 3 bases separated the two germline ends. The germline gives CDR1 MGHRA, CDR2 YSYEKL. The CDR3 runs 13 residues.

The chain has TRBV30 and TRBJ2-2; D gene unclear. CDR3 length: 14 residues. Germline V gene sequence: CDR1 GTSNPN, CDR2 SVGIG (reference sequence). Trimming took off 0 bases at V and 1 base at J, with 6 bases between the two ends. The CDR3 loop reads CAWSVGRNTGELFF. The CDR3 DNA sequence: TGTGCCTGGAGTGTTGGCAGGAACACCGGGGAGCTGTTTTTT.

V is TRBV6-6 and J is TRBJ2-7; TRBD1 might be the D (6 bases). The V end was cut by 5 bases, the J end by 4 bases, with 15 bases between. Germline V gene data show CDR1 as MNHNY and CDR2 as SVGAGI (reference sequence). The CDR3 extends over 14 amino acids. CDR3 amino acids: CASSKSGQLYEQYF. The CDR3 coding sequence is TGTGCCAGCAGTAAATCAGGACAGCTTTACGAGCAGTACTTC.

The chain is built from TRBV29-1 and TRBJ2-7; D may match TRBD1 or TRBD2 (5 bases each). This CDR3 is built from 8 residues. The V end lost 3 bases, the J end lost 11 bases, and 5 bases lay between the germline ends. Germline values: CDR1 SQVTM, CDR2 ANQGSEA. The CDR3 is CSVEGEYF. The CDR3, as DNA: TGCAGCGTTGAGGGGGAGTACTTC.

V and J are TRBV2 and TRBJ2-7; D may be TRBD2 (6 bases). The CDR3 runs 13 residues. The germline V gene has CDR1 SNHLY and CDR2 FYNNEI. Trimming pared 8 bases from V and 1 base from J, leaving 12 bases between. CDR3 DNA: TGTGCCAGCGGCCTAGCGCCTTCCTACGAGCAGTACTTC. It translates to CASGLAPSYEQYF.